This T cell receptor (beta chain) emerged from a study of blood T cells in healthy people across ages. Study results and caveats: Unsorted PBMC input precluded a conclusive naive versus antigen-experienced comparison. Diversity estimates drawn from one million T cells were deemed underestimates. Both higher diversity and more naive CD4+ cells marked long-lived donors when set against aged donors.

Germline V lookup: CDR1 MNHEY, CDR2 SVGEGT. This CDR3 comprises 16 residues. Trimming removed 3 bases at V and 3 bases at J, with 15 bases between. There were healthy Caucasian individuals from Russia, aged 6 to 90, serving as donors. In the case of this clonotype: The antigen is not known.

Combining a sample-barcoded 5' primer with a J-beta primer mix, a second PCR ran for 7 to 11 cycles. TCRdb re-analysed the 5' RACE reads in MiXCR, keeping a single row per CDR3 protein. The sample records hundreds of thousands of distinct CDR3 sequences, approximately 44% being singletons. The sample comprised blood. V gene TRBV6-2 or TRBV6-3 combines with J gene TRBJ2-4; no firm D call. This sequence originates from a man aged 55 to 70 in good health. The DNA for the CDR3 is TGTGCCAGCAGTTATTGGGCGGAACGCCGCAAAAACATTCAGTACTTC. Protein sequence: CASSYWAERRKNIQYF.